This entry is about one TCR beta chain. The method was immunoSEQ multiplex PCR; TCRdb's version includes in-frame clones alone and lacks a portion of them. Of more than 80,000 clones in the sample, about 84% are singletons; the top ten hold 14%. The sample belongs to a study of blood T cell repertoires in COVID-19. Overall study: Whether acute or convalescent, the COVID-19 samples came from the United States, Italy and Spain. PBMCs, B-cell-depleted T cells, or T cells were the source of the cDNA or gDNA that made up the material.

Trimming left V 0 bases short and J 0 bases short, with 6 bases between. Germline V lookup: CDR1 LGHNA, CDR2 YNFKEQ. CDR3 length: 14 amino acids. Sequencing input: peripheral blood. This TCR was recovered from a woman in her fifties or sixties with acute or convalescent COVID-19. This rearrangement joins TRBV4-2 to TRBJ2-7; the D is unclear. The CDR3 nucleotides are TGTGCCAGCAGCCAAGACCACAACTCCTACGAGCAGTACTTC. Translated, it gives CASSQDHNSYEQYF.